This T cell receptor (beta chain) was obtained from a study of T cells in Graves' hyperthyroidism and ophthalmopathy. Trimming removed 1 base from V and 5 bases from J, with 20 bases in between. There are 16 residues in the CDR3. Germline V gene data show CDR1 as DFQATT and CDR2 as SNEGSKA (reference sequence). For this clonotype: What it recognizes is unknown.

Regarding the study as a whole: The blood repertoire included most of the expanded thyroid clonotypes above 0.001.

Researchers took RNA transcripts and amplified the TCR beta CDR3 regions from them. Initially, a first-round RT-PCR of the TCR CDR3 employed the HTBI primer set. TCRdb passed the multiplex PCR reads through MiXCR, listing each CDR3 protein once. In the table there are 530,000 or so distinct CDR3 sequences, approximately 17% of which are singletons. Ophthalmopathy patients had moderate-to-severe active disease, CAS ≥3, NOSPECS ≥4, and disease duration under 3 months. Based on clinical symptoms, serum thyroxine and TRAb, thyroid ultrasound and orbital computed tomography, diagnoses were reached. This chain links TRBV20-1 with TRBJ1-1; the D gene is possibly TRBD1 (5 bases). Sequencing was done on a sample of blood. This clonotype was sampled from a woman younger than 35 with Graves' ophthalmopathy. The CDR3 loop reads CSARGPGGGILTEAFF. The CDR3 DNA sequence: TGCAGTGCTAGAGGTCCTGGTGGGGGAATTTTAACTGAAGCTTTCTTT.